The 32 T cell receptor beta chains presented below share a single source sample, sequenced in a study of identical twins. TCRdb re-derived calls from the 5' RACE reads in MiXCR, one entry per CDR3 protein. Of just under 550,000 distinct CDR3 sequences listed, over 12% were seen once; the top ten hold about 0.4%. This sample was shared with a second study, whose subject was yellow fever vaccine responses in identical twins.

The sequencing sample was made of CD4+ T cells sorted from blood. All receptors come from a woman between 18 and 29 years old in good health.

This clonotype was seen ten or more times. This chain connects TRBV12-3 or TRBV12-4 to TRBJ2-1, with TRBD2 identical over 11 bases. The trim removed 6 bases at V and 8 bases at J, leaving 9 bases unmatched. This CDR3 has 15 amino acids. CDR3 in DNA: TGTGCCAGCAGAGCCGGGACTAGCGGAAAAGATGAGCAGTTCTTC. Translated: CASRAGTSGKDEQFF.

The chain carries TRBV12-3 or TRBV12-4 and TRBJ2-3, with 11 bases matching TRBD1. The CDR3 totals 15 residues. The J segment lost 4 bases and the V segment lost 6 bases, leaving 6 bases of the junction unmatched. In DNA form, the CDR3 reads TGTGCCAGCAGCCGGACAGGGGGCGGATCAGATACGCAGTATTTT. Translating gives CASSRTGGGSDTQYF.

This clonotype showed up many times. This chain joins TRBV12-3 or TRBV12-4 and TRBJ2-7; weak D call: TRBD1 (6 bases). Trimming took off 3 bases at V and 2 bases at J, with 11 bases between the two ends. This CDR3 is 14 amino acids long. Written as DNA, the CDR3 is TGTGCCAGCAGTTTGCTGACAGGACCCTACGAGCAGTACTTC. Its translation: CASSLLTGPYEQYF.

This clonotype came up a few times. This chain uses TRBV5-4 with TRBJ2-1; tentatively, D is TRBD2 (5 bases). This CDR3 is 19 amino acids long. Germline V gene lookup returns CDR1 SGHNT and CDR2 YYREEE (reference sequence). Trimming stripped 1 base from V and 7 bases from J, with 27 bases between. DNA for the CDR3: TGTGCCAGCAGCTTGTATATATTCGAGGGCCTCGGATTCAGGAATGAGCAGTTCTTC. Translation gives CASSLYIFEGLGFRNEQFF.

The V and J genes are TRBV5-1 and TRBJ2-1, with a weak D call TRBD1 (5 bases). Trimming removed 0 bases from V and 1 base from J, with 8 bases in between. The CDR3 has 15 amino acids. In germline, CDR1 is SGHRS, CDR2 YFSETQ. This chain's CDR3 is CASSLGQKSYNEQFF. The DNA of the CDR3 is TGCGCCAGCAGCTTGGGACAGAAATCCTACAATGAGCAGTTCTTC.

The rearrangement joins TRBV2 to TRBJ2-1, with TRBD2 matching over 8 bases. CDR3 length: 14 residues. The junction had 10 bases not matched to a gene; V was cut back by 6 bases and J by 9 bases. The germline V gene encodes CDR1 SNHLY and CDR2 FYNNEI. The CDR3 DNA is TGTGCCAGCAGACCCACCGGGGGGGTGGGTGAGCAGTTCTTC. Its protein is CASRPTGGVGEQFF.

In its sample, this clonotype was seen a few times. CDR3 DNA: TGTGCCACCAGCAGAGATCCGGCAGGGGACTACGAGCAGTACTTC. Translating gives CATSRDPAGDYEQYF. The J gene is TRBJ2-7, the V gene TRBV15; maybe TRBD1 (6 bases). Germline CDR1 and CDR2: LNHNV and YYDKDF (reference sequence). This CDR3 comprises 15 residues. V was shortened by 0 bases and J by 3 bases, with 12 bases between the two germline ends.

The J gene is TRBJ2-2, the V gene TRBV12-3 or TRBV12-4; D remains ambiguous. This CDR3 contains 13 residues. V dropped 5 bases and J dropped 3 bases, with 7 bases sitting between them. CDR3 coding DNA: TGTGCCAGCAGTAAGATGGACACCGGGGAGCTGTTTTTT. The encoded protein is CASSKMDTGELFF.

This clonotype was found a few times. The chain is built from TRBV29-1 and TRBJ2-1; no firm D call. The CDR3 contains 12 residues. V lost 0 bases, J lost 12 bases, and 12 bases lay in between. Looked up from germline, CDR1 is SQVTM and CDR2 is ANQGSEA. The CDR3 here is CSVEDPLKGQFF. The CDR3 DNA is TGCAGCGTTGAAGATCCCCTAAAAGGGCAGTTCTTC.

The V call is TRBV20-1, the J call TRBJ2-3; tentatively, D is TRBD2 (6 bases). There are 15 residues in the CDR3. CDR1 DFQATT and CDR2 SNEGSKA come from the germline V gene (reference sequence). Deletions cut 0 bases from V and 4 bases from J, with 14 bases between. CDR3 protein: CSAREAGRRADTQYF. The CDR3 DNA follows: TGCAGTGCTAGAGAGGCGGGGAGGAGAGCAGATACGCAGTATTTT.

This clonotype was observed many times. This chain links TRBV10-3 with TRBJ1-3, with D unresolved. Germline V gene sequence: CDR1 ENHRY, CDR2 SYGVKD. Deletions cut 2 bases from V and 2 bases from J, with 10 bases between. The CDR3 extends over 15 amino acids. CDR3 region: CAISETGSTGNTIYF. The CDR3 DNA reads TGTGCCATCAGTGAGACCGGGTCGACTGGAAACACCATATATTTT.

This clonotype came up once. The chain uses TRBV10-3 and TRBJ1-1; TRBD1 aligns across 11 bases. The CDR3 is 14 amino acids. Germline V gives CDR1 ENHRY, CDR2 SYGVKD. The trim removed 6 bases at V and 6 bases at J, leaving 6 bases unmatched. CDR3 region: CAISYGQGASEAFF. DNA of the CDR3: TGTGCCATCAGCTATGGACAGGGGGCCTCTGAAGCTTTCTTT.

The rearrangement links TRBV10-3 to TRBJ1-1; maybe TRBD1 (6 bases). The germline V gene encodes CDR1 ENHRY and CDR2 SYGVKD. There are 15 residues in the CDR3. Between the trimmed V and J ends, which lost 4 bases and 3 bases, there was a span of 15 bases. In nucleotides, the CDR3 is TGTGCCATCAGTGTGACCCGGGGGCGGGACACTGAAGCTTTCTTT. Protein product: CAISVTRGRDTEAFF.

This clonotype appeared a few times. The chain couples TRBV5-1 to TRBJ2-1; a weak D match, TRBD1 (9 bases). The CDR3 runs to 16 residues. Trimming stripped 6 bases from V and 6 bases from J, with 22 bases between. From germline, CDR1 is SGHRS and CDR2 YFSETQ. In nucleotides, the CDR3 is TGCGCCAGCAACAGGGGGCAAACTAGCGGAGGCAATGAGCAGTTCTTC. Amino acids: CASNRGQTSGGNEQFF.

This clonotype was recorded a few times. The chain has TRBV5-6 and TRBJ2-1; 9 bases are a match to TRBD1. CDR1 and CDR2 (germline): SGHDT, YYEEEE. The junction had 3 bases not matched to a gene; V was cut back by 2 bases and J by 3 bases. This CDR3 is built from 15 residues. The DNA for the CDR3 is TGTGCCAGCAGCTTATTGGGACAGGGCTACAATGAGCAGTTCTTC. Residues: CASSLLGQGYNEQFF.

This clonotype was observed a few times. The rearrangement uses TRBV6-1 and TRBJ2-2; 11 bases map to TRBD2. The CDR3 is 17 residues long. The junction had 7 bases not matched to a gene; V was cut back by 7 bases and J by 0 bases. CDR1 and CDR2 from the germline V gene are MNHNS and SASEGT. CDR3 region: CASTQRLAGPNTGELFF. The CDR3 region has the DNA TGTGCCAGCACACAACGACTAGCGGGACCGAACACCGGGGAGCTGTTTTTT.

V is TRBV5-5 and J is TRBJ2-1, with D possibly TRBD2 on 6 matching bases. The CDR3 is 11 residues long. V gave up 0 bases and J gave up 16 bases, with 11 bases separating them. In germline, CDR1 is SGHKS, CDR2 YYEKEE (reference sequence). The CDR3 region has the DNA TGTGCCAGCAGCTTGGACGGGCGGGAATTCTTC. Translation: CASSLDGREFF. Looking up the rest from reference TRBV5-5 and TRBJ2-1 gives the full variable domain: DAGVTQSPTHLIKTRGQQVTLRCSPISGHKSVSWYQQVLGQGPQFIFQYYEKEERGRGNFPDRFSARQFPNYSSELNVNALLLGDSALYLCASSLDGREFFGPGTRLTVL.

The chain combines TRBV12-3 or TRBV12-4 with TRBJ2-1, with TRBD2 matching 11 bases. The CDR3 covers 15 residues. The V and J ends lost 3 bases and 9 bases, in that order; junction bases with no gene match: 7. The CDR3 region is CASSFLAGGLGEQFF. In nucleotides, the CDR3 is TGTGCCAGCAGTTTCTTAGCGGGAGGGCTAGGTGAGCAGTTCTTC.

This chain uses TRBV4-1 with TRBJ2-3; TRBD2 might be the D (5 bases). CDR1 and CDR2 (germline): MGHRA, YSYEKL. CDR3 length equals 16 residues. V lost 1 base to trimming and J lost 2 bases, with 13 bases between them. The CDR3 loop is CASSQGPLGPTDTQYF. For the CDR3, the DNA is TGCGCCAGCAGCCAAGGACCACTAGGGCCCACAGATACGCAGTATTTT.

The sample holds a few counts of this clonotype. This chain uses TRBV10-2 with TRBJ2-1, with D perhaps matching TRBD2 (6 bases). The CDR3 is 13 amino acids. V was clipped by 1 base and J by 6 bases, with 7 bases between them. The germline V gene encodes CDR1 WSHSY and CDR2 SAAADI. In DNA, the CDR3 is TGCGCCAGCAGTGAGTGGAGGGCCAATGAGCAGTTCTTC. This codes for CASSEWRANEQFF.

This clonotype was counted many times. The chain employs TRBV4-1 and TRBJ2-5, with a tentative D call TRBD1 (6 bases). This CDR3 is built from 16 residues. V was shortened by 0 bases and J by 4 bases, with 15 bases between the two germline ends. The germline gives CDR1 MGHRA, CDR2 YSYEKL. Here the CDR3 DNA reads TGCGCCAGCAGCCAAGAATATAGGCAGGGGCGAGAGACCCAGTACTTC. Protein sequence: CASSQEYRQGRETQYF.

V usage is TRBV4-2 and J usage is TRBJ2-1, with D perhaps TRBD1 or TRBD2 (5 bases each). Trimming took off 0 bases at V and 0 bases at J, with 12 bases between the two ends. Germline V gene lookup returns CDR1 LGHNA and CDR2 YNFKEQ. The CDR3 totals 17 residues. CDR3 region: CASSQDLAGSSYNEQFF. The CDR3 nucleotides are TGTGCCAGCAGCCAAGATTTGGCAGGGAGCTCCTACAATGAGCAGTTCTTC.

The chain links TRBV9 to TRBJ2-5; D is unresolved. Germline CDR1 is SGDLS and CDR2 is YYNGEE. CDR3 length: 14 residues. The V gene lost 1 base and the J gene lost 4 bases, with 11 bases spanning the gap. CDR3 coding DNA: TGTGCCAGCAGCGTACGTTTAGTCGGAGAGACCCAGTACTTC. It translates to CASSVRLVGETQYF.

This clonotype was counted between two and nine times. The V gene is TRBV7-9, the J gene TRBJ1-4; D is ambiguous. Per the germline V gene, CDR1 is SEHNR and CDR2 is FQNEAQ (reference sequence). This CDR3 contains 15 residues. V lost 2 bases, J lost 4 bases, and 11 bases lay in between. The CDR3 loop reads CASSLIGGLNEKLFF. CDR3 nucleotide sequence: TGTGCCAGCAGCTTAATCGGCGGCCTTAATGAAAAACTGTTTTTT.

The chain couples TRBV12-3 or TRBV12-4 to TRBJ2-1, with TRBD2 matching over 8 bases. Unmatched junction bases numbered 10, after V lost 7 bases and J lost 2 bases. This CDR3 region has 16 residues. The CDR3 sequence is CASILGGGGPYNEQFF. The CDR3 DNA reads as TGTGCCAGCATCCTCGGTGGCGGGGGGCCCTACAATGAGCAGTTCTTC.

This clonotype turned up a few times. The rearrangement links TRBV7-2 to TRBJ2-7; D not resolved. The CDR3 length is 11 residues. Deletions cut 3 bases from V and 4 bases from J, with 4 bases between. The germline gives CDR1 SGHTA, CDR2 FQGNSA. In DNA, the CDR3 is TGTGCCAGCAGCTTTGCTTACGAGCAGTACTTC. Amino acid sequence: CASSFAYEQYF. The full variable domain, in which reference TRBV7-2 and TRBJ2-7 provide the parts outside the CDR3, is GAGVSQSPSNKVTEKGKDVELRCDPISGHTALYWYRQSLGQGLEFLIYFQGNSAPDKSGLPSDRFSAERTGGSVSTLTIQRTQQEDSAVYLCASSFAYEQYFGPGTRLTVT.

This clonotype was found a few times. At one end the junction does not follow the germline gene, possibly because of a read error. The chain has TRBV20-1 and TRBJ2-1; weak D call: TRBD2 (6 bases). CDR1 DFQATT and CDR2 SNEGSKA come from the germline V gene (reference sequence). The CDR3 runs 12 residues. CDR3 sequence reads: CSASPPGTGSVF. As DNA, the CDR3 is TGCAGTGCTAGCCCACCTGGGACTGGGTCGGTCTTC.

This clonotype was found many times. The rearrangement joins TRBV3-1 to TRBJ2-1; D unclear. This CDR3 contains 12 residues. The V and J ends lost 2 bases and 9 bases respectively, with 8 bases between them. Germline V gene sequence: CDR1 LGHDT, CDR2 YNNKEL (reference sequence). CDR3 sequence (DNA): TGTGCCAGCAGCCAAAACATAGGTGAGCAGTTCTTC. Translating gives CASSQNIGEQFF.

The CDR3 DNA sequence: TGTGCCAGCAGCTTATTTTCAGGGCACTATGGCTACACCTTC. It translates to CASSLFSGHYGYTF. The rearrangement uses TRBV7-9 and TRBJ1-2; tentatively, D is TRBD1 (5 bases). The CDR3 is 14 residues long. The germline gives CDR1 SEHNR, CDR2 FQNEAQ (reference sequence). The ends were cut back, 2 bases at V and 3 bases at J, with 10 bases in the middle.

The chain employs TRBV20-1 and TRBJ2-3; 11 positions agree with TRBD2. CDR1 is DFQATT, CDR2 SNEGSKA, per germline (reference sequence). The CDR3 has 14 residues. V shed 5 bases and J 2 bases; nucleotides not matched to a gene: 3. The CDR3 region is CSAPTSGVTDTQYF. In DNA, the CDR3 is TGCAGTGCTCCGACTAGCGGGGTCACAGATACGCAGTATTTT.

Only a few counts were recorded for this clonotype. The chain couples TRBV2 to TRBJ2-6; D not resolved. The germline V gene encodes CDR1 SNHLY and CDR2 FYNNEI. The V and J ends lost 7 bases and 2 bases respectively, with 12 bases between them. This CDR3 is 15 amino acids long. Written as DNA, the CDR3 is TGTGCCAGCATCCTAACAGCGACTGGGGCCAACGTCCTGACTTTC. It yields the protein CASILTATGANVLTF.

The chain joins TRBV5-5 to TRBJ2-7; D might be TRBD2 (5 bases). Per the germline V gene, CDR1 is SGHKS and CDR2 is YYEKEE (reference sequence). This CDR3 is built from 14 residues. The germline V and J ends were trimmed by 3 bases and 3 bases, with 13 bases remaining between them. CDR3 nucleotide sequence: TGTGCCAGCAGCTCAGGACTGATCCTCTACGAGCAGTACGTC. This translates into CASSSGLILYEQYV.